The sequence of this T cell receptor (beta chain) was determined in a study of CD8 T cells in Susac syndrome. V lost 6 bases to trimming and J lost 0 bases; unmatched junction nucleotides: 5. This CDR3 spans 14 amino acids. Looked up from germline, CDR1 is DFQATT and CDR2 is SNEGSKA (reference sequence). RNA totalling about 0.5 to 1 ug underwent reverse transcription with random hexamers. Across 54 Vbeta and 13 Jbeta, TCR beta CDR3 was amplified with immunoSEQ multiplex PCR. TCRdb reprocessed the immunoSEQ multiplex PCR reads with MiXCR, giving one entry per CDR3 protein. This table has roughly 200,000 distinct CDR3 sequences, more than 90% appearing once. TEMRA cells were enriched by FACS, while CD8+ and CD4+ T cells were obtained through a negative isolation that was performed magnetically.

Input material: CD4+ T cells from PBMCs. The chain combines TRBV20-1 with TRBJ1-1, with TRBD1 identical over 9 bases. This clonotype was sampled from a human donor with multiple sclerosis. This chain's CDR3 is CSARQGGMNTEAFF. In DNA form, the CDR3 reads TGCAGTGCAAGACAGGGGGGCATGAACACTGAAGCTTTCTTT.